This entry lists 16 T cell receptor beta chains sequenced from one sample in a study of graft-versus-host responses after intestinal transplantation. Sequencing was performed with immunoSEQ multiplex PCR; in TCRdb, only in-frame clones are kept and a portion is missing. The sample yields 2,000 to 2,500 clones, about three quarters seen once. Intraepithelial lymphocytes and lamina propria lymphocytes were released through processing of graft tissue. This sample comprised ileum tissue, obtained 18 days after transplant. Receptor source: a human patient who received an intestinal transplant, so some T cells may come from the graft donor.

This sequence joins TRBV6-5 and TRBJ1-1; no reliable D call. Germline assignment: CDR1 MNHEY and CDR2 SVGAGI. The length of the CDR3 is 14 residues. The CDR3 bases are TGTGTCCCCCCCAGCGAGAACATGAACACTGAAGCTTTCTTT. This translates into CVPPSENMNTEAFF.

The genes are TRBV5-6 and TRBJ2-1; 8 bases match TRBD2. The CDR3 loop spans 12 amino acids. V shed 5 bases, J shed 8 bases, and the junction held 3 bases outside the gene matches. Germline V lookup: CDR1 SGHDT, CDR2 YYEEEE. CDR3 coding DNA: TGTGCCAGCAGATACGGGGGGGATGAGCAGTTCTTC. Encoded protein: CASRYGGDEQFF. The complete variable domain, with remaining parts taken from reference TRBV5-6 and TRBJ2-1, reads DAGVTQSPTHLIKTRGQQVTLRCSPKSGHDTVSWYQQALGQGPQFIFQYYEEEERQRGNFPDRFSGHQFPNYSSELNVNALLLGDSALYLCASRYGGDEQFFGPGTRLTVL.

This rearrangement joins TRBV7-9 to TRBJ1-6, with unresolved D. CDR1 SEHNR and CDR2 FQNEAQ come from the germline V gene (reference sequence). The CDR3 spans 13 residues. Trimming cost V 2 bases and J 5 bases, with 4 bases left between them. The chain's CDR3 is CASSLQNNSPLHF. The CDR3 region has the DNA TGTGCCAGCAGCTTACAGAATAATTCACCCCTCCACTTT.

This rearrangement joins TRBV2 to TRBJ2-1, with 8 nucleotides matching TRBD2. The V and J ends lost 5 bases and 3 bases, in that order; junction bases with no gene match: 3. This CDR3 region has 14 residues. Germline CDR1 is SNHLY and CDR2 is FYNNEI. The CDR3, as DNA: TGTGCCAGCAGTCCGAGCGGGAGCTACAATGAGCAGTTCTTC. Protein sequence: CASSPSGSYNEQFF.

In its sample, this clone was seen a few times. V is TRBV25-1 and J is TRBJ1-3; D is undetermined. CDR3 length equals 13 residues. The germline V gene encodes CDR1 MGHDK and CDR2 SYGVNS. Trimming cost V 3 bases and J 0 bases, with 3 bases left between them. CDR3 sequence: CASSDSSGNTIYF. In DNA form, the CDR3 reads TGTGCCAGCAGTGACAGCTCTGGAAACACCATATATTTT.

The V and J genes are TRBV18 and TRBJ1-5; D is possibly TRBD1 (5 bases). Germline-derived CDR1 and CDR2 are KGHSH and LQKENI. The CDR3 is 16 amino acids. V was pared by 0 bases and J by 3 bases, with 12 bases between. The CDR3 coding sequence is TGTGCCAGCTCACCACCGGGGGGAGCCTACAATCAGCCCCAGCATTTT. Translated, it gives CASSPPGGAYNQPQHF. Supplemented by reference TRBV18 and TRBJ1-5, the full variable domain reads NAGVMQNPRHLVRRRGQEARLRCSPMKGHSHVYWYRQLPEEGLKFMVYLQKENIIDESGMPKERFSAEFPKEGPSILRIQQVVRGDSAAYFCASSPPGGAYNQPQHFGDGTRLSIL.

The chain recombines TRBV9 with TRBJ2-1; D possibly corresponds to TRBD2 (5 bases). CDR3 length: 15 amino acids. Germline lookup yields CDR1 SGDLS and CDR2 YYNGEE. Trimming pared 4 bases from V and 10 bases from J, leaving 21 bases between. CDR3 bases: TGTGCCAGCAGCCCCCCGGCCTCCGAGGACTGGGAGCAGTTCTTC. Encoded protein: CASSPPASEDWEQFF. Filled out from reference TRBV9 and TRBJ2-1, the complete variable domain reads DSGVTQTPKHLITATGQRVTLRCSPRSGDLSVYWYQQSLDQGLQFLIQYYNGEERAKGNILERFSAQQFPDLHSELNLSSLELGDSALYFCASSPPASEDWEQFFGPGTRLTVL.

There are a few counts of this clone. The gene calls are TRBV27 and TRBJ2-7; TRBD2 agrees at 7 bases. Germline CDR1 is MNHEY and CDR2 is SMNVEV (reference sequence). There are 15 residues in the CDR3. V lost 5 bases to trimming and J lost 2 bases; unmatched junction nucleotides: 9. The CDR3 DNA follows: TGTGCCAGCAGTACCCCGTCCGCGGGGGCCTACGAGCAGTACTTC. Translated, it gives CASSTPSAGAYEQYF.

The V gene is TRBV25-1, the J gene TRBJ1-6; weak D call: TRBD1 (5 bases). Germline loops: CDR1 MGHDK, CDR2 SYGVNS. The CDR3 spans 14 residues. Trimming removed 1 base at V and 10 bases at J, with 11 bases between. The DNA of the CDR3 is TGTGCCAGCAGTGAATCCCGGGGCGGGTCACCCCTCCACTTT. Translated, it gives CASSESRGGSPLHF.

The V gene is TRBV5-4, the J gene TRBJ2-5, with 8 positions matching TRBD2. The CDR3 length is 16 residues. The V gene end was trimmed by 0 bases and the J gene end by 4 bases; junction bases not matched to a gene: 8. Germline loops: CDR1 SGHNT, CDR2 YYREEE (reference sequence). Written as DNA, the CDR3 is TGTGCCAGCAGCTTGGGGGGGACTAGAATGAGAGAGACCCAGTACTTC. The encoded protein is CASSLGGTRMRETQYF.

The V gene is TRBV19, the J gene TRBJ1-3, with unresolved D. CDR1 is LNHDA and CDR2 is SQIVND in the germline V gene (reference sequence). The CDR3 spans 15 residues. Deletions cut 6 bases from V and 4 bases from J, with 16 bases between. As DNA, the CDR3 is TGTGCCAGTAGCACCTTTTGGGGTCCAGGAAACACCATATATTTT. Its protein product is CASSTFWGPGNTIYF.

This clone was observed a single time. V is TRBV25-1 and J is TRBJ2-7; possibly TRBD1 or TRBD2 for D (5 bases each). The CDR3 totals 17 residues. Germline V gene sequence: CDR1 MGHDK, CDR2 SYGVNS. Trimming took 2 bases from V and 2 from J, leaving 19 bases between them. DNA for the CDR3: TGTGCCAGCAGTGAAGAGGGGCTTTCCCTTCCGGCCTACGAGCAGTACTTC. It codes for CASSEEGLSLPAYEQYF.

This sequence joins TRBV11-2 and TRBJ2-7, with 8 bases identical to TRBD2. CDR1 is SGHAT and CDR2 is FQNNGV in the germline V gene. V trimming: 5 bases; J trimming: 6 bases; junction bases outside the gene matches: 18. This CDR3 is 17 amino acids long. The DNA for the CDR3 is TGTGCCAGCAGCCCCCAGGGATGGGGGGCGGGGGGAAGCGAGCAGTACTTC. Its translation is CASSPQGWGAGGSEQYF.

The CDR3 nucleotides are TGTGCCAGCTCAAAAAGGACAGCCAAAAACATTCAGTACTTC. This translates into CASSKRTAKNIQYF. The rearrangement links TRBV18 to TRBJ2-4; D not resolved. CDR1 and CDR2 from the germline V gene are KGHSH and LQKENI. Trimming removed 5 bases from V and 0 bases from J, with 8 bases in between. There are 14 residues in the CDR3.

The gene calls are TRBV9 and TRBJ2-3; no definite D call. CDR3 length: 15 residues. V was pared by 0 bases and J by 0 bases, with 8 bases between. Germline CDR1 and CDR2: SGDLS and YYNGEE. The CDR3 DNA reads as TGTGCCAGCAGCGTAGGGTCTCTCAGCACAGATACGCAGTATTTT. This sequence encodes CASSVGSLSTDTQYF.

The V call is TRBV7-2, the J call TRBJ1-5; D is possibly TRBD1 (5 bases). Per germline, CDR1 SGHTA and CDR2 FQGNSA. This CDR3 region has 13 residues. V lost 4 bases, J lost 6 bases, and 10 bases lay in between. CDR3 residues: CASSSKGTQPQHF. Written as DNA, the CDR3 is TGTGCCAGCAGCTCGAAGGGGACTCAGCCCCAGCATTTT.